A single sample gave rise to the 6 T cell receptor beta chains below, sequenced in a study of OX40 agonist ivuxolimab in advanced cancers. Method: immunoSEQ multiplex PCR; TCRdb's copy keeps in-frame clones and lacks some. The sample lists approximately 50,000 clones; approximately 83% were seen once. This material consisted of CD4+ or CD8+ T cells sorted from blood, taken in a trial of the OX40 agonist ivuxolimab. The receptor source for this set is an adult with an advanced solid tumor such as melanoma, head and neck, liver or kidney cancer.

A note on this clone: The junction shows a germline mismatch at one end, possibly a read error. Other DNA variants within this sample encode the same CDR3. This sequence joins TRBV6-6 and TRBJ2-7; tentative D call: TRBD2 (6 bases). The CDR3 is 14 amino acids. The germline gives CDR1 MNHNY, CDR2 SVGAGI (reference sequence). CDR3 region: CASSYAGSSYEQYF. The CDR3 coding sequence is TGCGCCAGCAGTTACGCCGGGAGCTCCTACGAGCAGTACTTC.

This chain joins TRBV19 and TRBJ2-5; 11 nucleotides align to TRBD2. V dropped 5 bases and J dropped 4; count of bases not matched to a gene: 12. The CDR3 sequence is 17 residues long. Germline V gives CDR1 LNHDA, CDR2 SQIVND (reference sequence). Written as DNA, the CDR3 is TGTGCCAGTAGTGACCTGGGCCTAGCGGGAGGTTTAGAGACCCAGTACTTC. Translated, it gives CASSDLGLAGGLETQYF. Supplemented by reference TRBV19 and TRBJ2-5, the full variable domain reads DGGITQSPKYLFRKEGQNVTLSCEQNLNHDAMYWYRQDPGQGLRLIYYSQIVNDFQKGDIAEGYSVSREKKESFPLTVTSAQKNPTAFYLCASSDLGLAGGLETQYFGPGTRLLVL.

In its sample, this clone was seen once. V is TRBV18 and J is TRBJ2-4, with 11 bases matching TRBD1. Per the germline V gene, CDR1 is KGHSH and CDR2 is LQKENI. Trimming cost V 1 base and J 8 bases; bases outside gene matches: 4. CDR3 length: 15 residues. CDR3: CASSPLGQGADIQYF. The CDR3 DNA reads as TGTGCCAGCTCACCACTCGGACAGGGGGCCGACATTCAGTACTTC.

The chain uses TRBV9 and TRBJ2-1; 12 positions match TRBD2. CDR3 length: 18 amino acids. Trimming at V came to 0 bases and at J to 4 bases, leaving 8 bases not matched to a gene. From germline, CDR1 is SGDLS and CDR2 YYNGEE. This chain's CDR3 is CASSVVATSGRLYNEQFF. The CDR3 DNA is TGTGCCAGCAGCGTAGTGGCGACTAGCGGGAGACTTTACAATGAGCAGTTCTTC.

This clone was recorded once. The chain joins TRBV2 to TRBJ1-4; 9 positions match TRBD1. The CDR3 spans 16 residues. Germline values: CDR1 SNHLY, CDR2 FYNNEI. The V and J ends lost 1 base and 7 bases, in that order; junction bases with no gene match: 7. CDR3 in amino acids: CASSEGRDRVGEKLFF. The CDR3 DNA reads TGTGCCAGCAGTGAAGGCCGGGACAGGGTGGGTGAAAAACTGTTTTTT.

By proportion, this clone is medium-sized. The rearrangement uses TRBV28 and TRBJ1-1; 7 bases line up with TRBD1. Germline V CDR1 and CDR2: MDHEN, SYDVKM. Losses at the gene ends were 4 bases for V and 0 bases for J; bases not matched to a gene: 5. The CDR3 has 15 residues. The CDR3 region has the DNA TGTGCCAGCAGTTACCCCGGGACAGTGAACACTGAAGCTTTCTTT. Its translation is CASSYPGTVNTEAFF.